Following are 2 T cell receptor beta chains from one sample sequenced in a study of spatial heterogeneity in lung cancer. Study outcomes and limitations: It was found that expanded intratumoral alpha and beta TCR counts tracked tumor mutation counts.

What these receptors recognize is not known. TCRdb re-derived calls from the 5' RACE reads in MiXCR, one entry per CDR3 protein. The sample consists of fewer than 6,000 distinct CDR3 sequences, approximately 4.9% of them appearing once. The time point here: sample taken at primary tumor resection. The sequencing used lung tumor tissue, collected at surgery. The origin of the receptors is a male donor with early-stage non-small cell lung cancer.

In this sample, this clonotype turned up many times. The junction does not match germline at one end; this may be a read error. The V and J genes are TRBV7-7 and TRBJ2-4; 7 bases agree with TRBD2. Germline CDR1 and CDR2: SSHAT and FNYEAQ (reference sequence). CDR3 length: 16 residues. CDR3 protein: CASSFRSPGLKNIQYF. CDR3 DNA sequence: TGTGCTAGCAGCTTCCGGTCTCCGGGACTAAAAAACATTCAGTACTTC.

This clonotype was counted many times. V is TRBV2 and J is TRBJ1-1; D ambiguous. Germline CDR1 is SNHLY and CDR2 is FYNNEI. Trimming took off 10 bases at V and 2 bases at J, with 20 bases between the two ends. The CDR3 covers 15 residues. CDR3 DNA: TGTGCCACTACCTGGAGGGCCCGGGTTAACACTGAAGCTTTCTTT. Protein product: CATTWRARVNTEAFF. Full variable domain (remainder filled in from reference TRBV2 and TRBJ1-1): EPEVTQTPSHQVTQMGQEVILRCVPISNHLYFYWYRQILGQKVEFLVSFYNNEISEKSEIFDDQFSVERPDGSNFTLKIRSTKLEDSAMYFCATTWRARVNTEAFFGQGTRLTVV.